This T cell receptor beta chain was retrieved from a study of blood T cell repertoires in COVID-19. On the study more broadly: Sites across the United States, Italy and Spain contributed samples from acute and convalescent COVID-19. The cDNA or gDNA used as material had been derived from T cells, B-cell-depleted T cells, or PBMCs.

Donors were grouped by their self-reported clinical history. Recovered Cohort 3 donors showed two negative PCRs, clearance, or symptom resolution. CDR3 size: 14 residues. Trimming removed 3 bases at V and 4 bases at J, with 13 bases between. CDR1 SGHTS and CDR2 YDEGEE come from the germline V gene. Only in-frame clones appear in the TCRdb table, and some are missing; sequencing was by immunoSEQ multiplex PCR. The sample includes 250,000 or so clones, about 80% of them seen just once. The origin of this receptor is a man in his 60s who had recovered from COVID-19. The chain recombines TRBV5-8 with TRBJ1-2, with D perhaps TRBD1 (6 bases). The sequenced sample was PBMCs or T cells enriched from blood (not recorded which). The CDR3 here is CASSSLTGFYGYTF. Written as DNA, the CDR3 is TGTGCCAGCAGCTCACTCACAGGGTTCTATGGCTACACCTTC.